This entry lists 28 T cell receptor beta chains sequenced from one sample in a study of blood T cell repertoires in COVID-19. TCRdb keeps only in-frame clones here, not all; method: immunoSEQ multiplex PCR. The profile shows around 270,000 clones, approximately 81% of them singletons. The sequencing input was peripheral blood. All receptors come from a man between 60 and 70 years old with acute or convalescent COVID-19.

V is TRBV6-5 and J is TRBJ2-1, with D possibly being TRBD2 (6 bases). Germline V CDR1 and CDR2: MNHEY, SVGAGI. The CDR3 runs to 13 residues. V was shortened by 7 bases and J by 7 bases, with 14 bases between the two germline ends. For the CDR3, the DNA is TGTGCCAGCATCAATATTGCGGGGAATGAGCAGTTCTTC. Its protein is CASINIAGNEQFF.

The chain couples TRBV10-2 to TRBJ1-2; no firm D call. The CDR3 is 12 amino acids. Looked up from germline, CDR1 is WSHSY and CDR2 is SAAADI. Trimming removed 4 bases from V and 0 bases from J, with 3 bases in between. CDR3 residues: CASSAANYGYTF. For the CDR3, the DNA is TGCGCCAGCAGTGCAGCTAACTATGGCTACACCTTC.

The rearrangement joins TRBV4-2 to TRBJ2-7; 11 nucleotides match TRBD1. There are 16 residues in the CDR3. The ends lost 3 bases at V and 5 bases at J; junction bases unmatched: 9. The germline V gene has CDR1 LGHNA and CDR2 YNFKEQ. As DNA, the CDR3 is TGTGCCAGCAGCCACCAGCTCGGACAGGGGGCGGACGAGCAGTACTTC. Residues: CASSHQLGQGADEQYF.

The CDR3 nucleotides read TGTGCCAGCCGCCGGGGGGCGGGAGAGACAGATACGCAGTATTTT. Amino acids: CASRRGAGETDTQYF. The V call is TRBV6-5, the J call TRBJ2-3; tentatively, D is TRBD2 (7 bases). V was shortened by 8 bases and J by 3 bases, with 18 bases between the two germline ends. The CDR3 covers 15 residues. Germline CDR1 is MNHEY and CDR2 is SVGAGI.

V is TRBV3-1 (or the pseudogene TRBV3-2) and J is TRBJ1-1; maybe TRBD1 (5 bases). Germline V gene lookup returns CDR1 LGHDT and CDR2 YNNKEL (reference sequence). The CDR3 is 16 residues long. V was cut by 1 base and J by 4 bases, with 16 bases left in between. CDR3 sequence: CASSQGQGGGGTEAFF. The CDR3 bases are TGTGCCAGCAGCCAAGGCCAGGGAGGTGGGGGCACTGAAGCTTTCTTT.

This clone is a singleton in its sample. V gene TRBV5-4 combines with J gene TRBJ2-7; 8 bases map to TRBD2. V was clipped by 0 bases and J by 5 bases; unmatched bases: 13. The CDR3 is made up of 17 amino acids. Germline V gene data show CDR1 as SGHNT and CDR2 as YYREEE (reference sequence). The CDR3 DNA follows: TGTGCCAGCAGCTTGGGTGGCTCGGGGGGGGTACCGGACGAGCAGTACTTC. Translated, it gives CASSLGGSGGVPDEQYF.

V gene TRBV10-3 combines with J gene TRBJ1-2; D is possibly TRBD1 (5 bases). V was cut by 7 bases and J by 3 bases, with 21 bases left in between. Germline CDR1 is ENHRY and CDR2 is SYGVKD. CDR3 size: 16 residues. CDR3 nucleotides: TGTGCCATCACGGACCAGGCGGCAGGGTTGGACTATGGCTACACCTTC. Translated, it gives CAITDQAAGLDYGYTF.

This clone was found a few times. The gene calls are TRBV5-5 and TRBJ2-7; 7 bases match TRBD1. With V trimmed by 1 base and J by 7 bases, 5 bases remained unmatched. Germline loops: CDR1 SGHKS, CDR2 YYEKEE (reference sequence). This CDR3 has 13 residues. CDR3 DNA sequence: TGTGCCAGCAGCTTGACAGGGGTTGGGGAGCAGTACTTC. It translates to CASSLTGVGEQYF.

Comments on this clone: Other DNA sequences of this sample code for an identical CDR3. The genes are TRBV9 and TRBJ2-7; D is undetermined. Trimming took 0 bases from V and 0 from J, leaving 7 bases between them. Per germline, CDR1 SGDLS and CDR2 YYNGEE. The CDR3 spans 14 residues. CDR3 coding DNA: TGTGCCAGCAGCGTAGATACTGCCTCCTACGAGCAGTACTTC. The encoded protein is CASSVDTASYEQYF.

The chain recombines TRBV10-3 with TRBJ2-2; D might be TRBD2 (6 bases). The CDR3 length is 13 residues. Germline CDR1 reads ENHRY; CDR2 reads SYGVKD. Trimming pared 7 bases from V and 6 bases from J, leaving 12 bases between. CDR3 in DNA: TGTGCCATCAAATCCAGCGGGCCCGGGGAGCTGTTTTTT. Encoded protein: CAIKSSGPGELFF.

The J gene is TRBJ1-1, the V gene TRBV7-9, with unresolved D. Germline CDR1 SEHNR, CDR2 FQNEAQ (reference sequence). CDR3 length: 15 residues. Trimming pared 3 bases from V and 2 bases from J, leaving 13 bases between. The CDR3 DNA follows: TGTGCCAGCAGCTTGCTCATGGGAGACAACACTGAAGCTTTCTTT. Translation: CASSLLMGDNTEAFF. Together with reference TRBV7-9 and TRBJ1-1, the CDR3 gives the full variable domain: DTGVSQNPRHKITKRGQNVTFRCDPISEHNRLYWYRQTLGQGPEFLTYFQNEAQLEKSRLLSDRFSAERPKGSFSTLEIQRTEQGDSAMYLCASSLLMGDNTEAFFGQGTRLTVV.

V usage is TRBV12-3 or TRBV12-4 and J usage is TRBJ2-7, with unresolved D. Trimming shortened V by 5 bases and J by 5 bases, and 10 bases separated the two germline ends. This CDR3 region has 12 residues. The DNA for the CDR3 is TGTGCCAGCAGTGGAGACCAAAACGAGCAGTACTTC. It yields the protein CASSGDQNEQYF.

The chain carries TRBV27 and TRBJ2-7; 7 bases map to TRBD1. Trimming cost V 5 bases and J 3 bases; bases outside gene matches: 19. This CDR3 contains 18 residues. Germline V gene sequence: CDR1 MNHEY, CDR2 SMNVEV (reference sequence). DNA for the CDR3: TGTGCCAGCAGTCCGCTCCTGAGACAGGGTACCCCCTTCTACGAGCAGTACTTC. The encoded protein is CASSPLLRQGTPFYEQYF.

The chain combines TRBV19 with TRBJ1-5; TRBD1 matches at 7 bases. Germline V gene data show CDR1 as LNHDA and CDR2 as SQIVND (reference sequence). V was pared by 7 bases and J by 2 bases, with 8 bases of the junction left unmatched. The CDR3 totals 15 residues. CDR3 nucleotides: TGTGCCAGTAATCGACAGGGAGAGGGCAATCAGCCCCAGCATTTT. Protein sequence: CASNRQGEGNQPQHF.

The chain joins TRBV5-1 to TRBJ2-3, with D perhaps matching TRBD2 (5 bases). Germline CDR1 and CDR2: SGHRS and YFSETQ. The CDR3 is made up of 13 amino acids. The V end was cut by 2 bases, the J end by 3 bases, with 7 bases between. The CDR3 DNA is TGCGCCAGCAGCTTTCTAGCAACAGATACGCAGTATTTT. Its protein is CASSFLATDTQYF.

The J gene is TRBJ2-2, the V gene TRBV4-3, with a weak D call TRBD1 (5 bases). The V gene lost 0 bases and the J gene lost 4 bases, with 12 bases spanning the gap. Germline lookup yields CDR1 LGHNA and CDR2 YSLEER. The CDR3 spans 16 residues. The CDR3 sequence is CASSQEAPRVTGELFF. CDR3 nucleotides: TGCGCCAGCAGCCAAGAAGCCCCCAGGGTCACCGGGGAGCTGTTTTTT.

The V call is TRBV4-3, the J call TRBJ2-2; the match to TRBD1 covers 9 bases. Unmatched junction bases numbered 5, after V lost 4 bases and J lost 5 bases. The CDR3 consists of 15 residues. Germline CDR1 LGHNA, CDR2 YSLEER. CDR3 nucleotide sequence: TGCGCCAGCAGCCGCCGGACAGGGGCAACCGGGGAGCTGTTTTTT. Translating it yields CASSRRTGATGELFF.

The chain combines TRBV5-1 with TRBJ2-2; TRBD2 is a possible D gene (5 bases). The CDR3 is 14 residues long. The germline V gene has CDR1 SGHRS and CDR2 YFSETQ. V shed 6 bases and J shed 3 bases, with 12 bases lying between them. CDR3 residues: CASNVAGDTGELFF. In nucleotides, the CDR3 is TGCGCCAGCAACGTAGCCGGGGACACCGGGGAGCTGTTTTTT.

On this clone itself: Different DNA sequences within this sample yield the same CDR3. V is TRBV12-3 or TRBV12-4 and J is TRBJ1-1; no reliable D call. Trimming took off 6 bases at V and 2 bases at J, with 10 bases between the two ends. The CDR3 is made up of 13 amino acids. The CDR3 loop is CASSPTVNTEAFF. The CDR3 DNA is TGTGCCAGCAGCCCAACAGTCAACACTGAAGCTTTCTTT.

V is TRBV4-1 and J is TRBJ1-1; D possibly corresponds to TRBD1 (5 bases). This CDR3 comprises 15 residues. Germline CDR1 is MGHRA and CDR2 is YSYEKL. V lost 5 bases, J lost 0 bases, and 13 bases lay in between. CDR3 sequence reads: CASSGAVGVNTEAFF. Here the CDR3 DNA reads TGCGCCAGCAGCGGGGCGGTTGGGGTGAACACTGAAGCTTTCTTT.

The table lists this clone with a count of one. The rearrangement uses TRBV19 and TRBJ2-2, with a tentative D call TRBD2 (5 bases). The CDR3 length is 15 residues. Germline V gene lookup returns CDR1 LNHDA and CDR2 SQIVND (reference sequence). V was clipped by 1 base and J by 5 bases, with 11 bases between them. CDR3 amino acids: CASSIGGKLTGELFF. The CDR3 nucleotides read TGTGCCAGTAGTATAGGAGGGAAGCTTACCGGGGAGCTGTTTTTT.

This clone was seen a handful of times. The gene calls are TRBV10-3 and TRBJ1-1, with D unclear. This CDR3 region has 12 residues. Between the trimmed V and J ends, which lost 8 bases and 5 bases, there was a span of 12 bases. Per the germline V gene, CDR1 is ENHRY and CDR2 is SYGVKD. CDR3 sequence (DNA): TGTGCCATCGCACGTACGCGAACTGAAGCTTTCTTT. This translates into CAIARTRTEAFF.

The CDR3 region is CASSPSWGRGNTIYF. The CDR3 nucleotides read TGTGCCAGCAGCCCAAGCTGGGGGCGCGGGAACACCATATATTTT. The chain is built from TRBV9 and TRBJ1-3; a weak D match, TRBD1 (6 bases). Trimming shortened V by 4 bases and J by 7 bases, and 18 bases separated the two germline ends. CDR1 is SGDLS, CDR2 YYNGEE, per germline. This CDR3 comprises 15 residues.

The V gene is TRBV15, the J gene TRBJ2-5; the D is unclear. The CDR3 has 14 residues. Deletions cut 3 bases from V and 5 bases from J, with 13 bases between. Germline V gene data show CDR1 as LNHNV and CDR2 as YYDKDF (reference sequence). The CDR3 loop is CATSSRWASETQYF. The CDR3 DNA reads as TGTGCCACCAGCAGCCGGTGGGCCTCGGAGACCCAGTACTTC.

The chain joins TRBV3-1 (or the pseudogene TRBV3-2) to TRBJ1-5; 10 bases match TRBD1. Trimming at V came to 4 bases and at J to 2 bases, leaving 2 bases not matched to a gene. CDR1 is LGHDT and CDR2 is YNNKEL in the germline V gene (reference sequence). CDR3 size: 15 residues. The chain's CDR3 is CASSLTGGGNQPQHF. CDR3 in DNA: TGTGCCAGCAGCCTGACAGGGGGCGGCAATCAGCCCCAGCATTTT.

CDR3 nucleotide sequence: TGCGCCAGCAGTGAGACGCGGGGGGGCATCGGGGAGCTGTTTTTT. Amino acids: CASSETRGGIGELFF. The rearrangement joins TRBV10-1 to TRBJ2-2; TRBD2 aligns across 9 bases. CDR1 is WNHNN and CDR2 is SYGVQD in the germline V gene (reference sequence). V gave up 2 bases and J gave up 7 bases; unmatched junction bases: 5. This CDR3 has 15 amino acids.

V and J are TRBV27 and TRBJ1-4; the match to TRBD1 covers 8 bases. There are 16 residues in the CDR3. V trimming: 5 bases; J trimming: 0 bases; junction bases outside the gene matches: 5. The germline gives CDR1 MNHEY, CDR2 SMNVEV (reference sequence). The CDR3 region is CASSIRDRTTNEKLFF. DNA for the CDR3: TGTGCCAGCAGTATCCGGGACAGGACAACTAATGAAAAACTGTTTTTT.

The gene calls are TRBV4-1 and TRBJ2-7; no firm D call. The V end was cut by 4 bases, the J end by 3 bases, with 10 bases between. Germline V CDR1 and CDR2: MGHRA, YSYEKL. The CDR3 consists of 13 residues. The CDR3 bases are TGCGCCAGCAGCCCGGGTGTCAGCTACGAGCAGTACTTC. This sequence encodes CASSPGVSYEQYF.